The sequence of this T cell receptor (beta chain) was determined in a study of cytomegalovirus exposure and HLA in healthy donors. Study-wide results and limits: Upon later analysis, HLA-associated TCR beta chains proved more clonally expanded than other, equally common chains.

A remark on this clone: Its antigen is still unknown.

In the PCR, 60 Vbeta and 13 Jbeta primers were used. Libraries were prepared by immunoSEQ multiplex PCR; TCRdb keeps only in-frame clonotypes and omits some of them. The table has some 100,000 clones, roughly 80% seen once. Germline assignment: CDR1 SGHTA and CDR2 FQGNSA. V was trimmed by 0 bases and J by 4 bases, leaving 10 bases between them. The CDR3 spans 15 residues. Sequencing was carried out using PBMCs. The V and J genes are TRBV7-2 and TRBJ1-5, with D possibly being TRBD1 (5 bases). The source of this sequence is a man younger than 35 in good health and CMV-seronegative. The CDR3 loop is CASSLAVRGNQPQHF. In DNA, the CDR3 is TGTGCCAGCAGCTTAGCCGTCCGGGGGAATCAGCCCCAGCATTTT.